Given below is one T cell receptor beta chain in context. Its antigen remains unidentified. Base qualities are not provided; no much larger clone lies one nucleotide away. The data derive from a study of blood T cell repertoires in COVID-19 (TCRdb year 2020). Notes on the research overall: Samples covering the acute and convalescent phases of COVID-19 were provided by collaborators in the United States, Italy and Spain. Where available, HLA class I and class II types were taken from metadata supplied by the sample provider and were not determined by assay-based typing. Samples came from the ongoing ImmuneRACE study (first 160 participants) plus 1,254 subjects from 6 global collaborators. The repertoires were made available in a free public database intended to serve as a resource for research on the immune response to SARS-CoV-2. The material from the prospective study consisted of cDNA or gDNA derived from T cells, B-cell-depleted T cells, or PBMCs. Sample metadata almost always included a de-identified subject ID, COVID-19 status, age in years and sex. The dataset comprised deeply sampled blood TCRbeta repertoires from subjects exposed to, actively infected with, or recovered from COVID-19. Broader findings and caveats from the paper: How much clinical and demographic metadata was included differed by source and by participant, and the metadata was provided uncurated.

For CDR1 and CDR2, the germline V gene lists WSHSY and SAAADI. V loses 2 bases, J loses 1 base, and the germline ends lie 8 bases apart. The CDR3 starts with the cysteine, ends with the phenylalanine, and has 14 residues. Solely the CDR3 DNA is kept, with 42 bases framed from the first base. The immunoSEQ Assay, a bias-controlled multiplex PCR, was used to amplify TCRbeta CDR3 regions from genomic DNA. The published analysis was carried out like this. Within the assay, amplification of reference gene primers was used to estimate how many nucleated cells each sample contained. Sequence reads were collapsed and filtered to measure the absolute abundance of every unique TCRbeta CDR3 rearrangement. For each sample, productive Simpson clonality was calculated by taking the square root of Simpson's diversity index across productive rearrangements. In TCRdb, the immuneACCESS table is reduced to in-frame sequences with V and J assigned. These tables do not hold every clone; where another copy was compared, an unresolved V gene accounts for under half, and the others remain unexplained. V, J and clone size reflect that table, while D and trimming were determined from the DNA. In all, the sample holds tens of thousands of clones, and about four fifths of those were seen once. The ten largest account for more than 8% of the sample.

Collaborating institutions collected whole blood in K2EDTA tubes following their own protocols. For TCRbeta analysis, collaborator samples were shipped as frozen whole blood, as isolated PBMCs, or as DNA extracted from either sample type. The rearrangement combines TRBV10-2 with TRBJ2-5, with TRBD1 as a weak D call on 6 bases. The sequence derives from a man between 60 and 70 years old in a cohort sampled during active COVID-19. Sequenced sample: peripheral blood. The DNA sequence reads TGCGCCAGCAGTGAGACGGACAGCCAAGAGACCCAGTACTTC. Its protein product is CASSETDSQETQYF.